This is a list of T cell receptor beta chains from one sample in a study of T-cell memory formation after mild COVID-19. One entry per CDR3 protein, called by TCRdb with MiXCR from the 5' RACE reads. The table includes hundreds of thousands of distinct CDR3 sequences, more than 15% detected once. The sample taken for sequencing was PBMCs or a T cell subset sorted from them (not recorded which). The receptors were sampled from a man aged 18-30 years who had mild COVID-19 (a few samples of this study predate the infection). Cell type and time point are not known. CDR3s include the opening cysteine and the closing phenylalanine or tryptophan. A D gene is named only where the DNA matches it firmly. Size is omitted from some rows. Given values are once, few, many or a class for expanded clones.

clone size: few; J gene: TRBJ2-5; D gene: .; V gene: TRBV2; CDR3 DNA: TGTGCCAGCAACCCGGTCGGCGGGGTAGAGACCCAGTACTTC; CDR3 protein: CASNPVGGVETQYF
clone size: .; J gene: TRBJ1-2; D gene: .; V gene: TRBV12-3/TRBV12-4; CDR3 DNA: TGTGCCAGCAGTTTAATCGGGTGGGGCTACACCTTC; CDR3 protein: CASSLIGWGYTF
clone size: .; J gene: TRBJ1-1; D gene: .; V gene: TRBV7-2; CDR3 DNA: TGTGCCAGCAGCTACGGACCAGGGTCCACTGAAGCTTTCTTT; CDR3 protein: CASSYGPGSTEAFF
clone size: many; J gene: TRBJ2-1; D gene: TRBD2; V gene: TRBV6-4; CDR3 DNA: TGTGCCAGCAGTGACTCTCCTAGCGGGGGGGCCGATGAGCAGTTCTTC; CDR3 protein: CASSDSPSGGADEQFF
clone size: .; J gene: TRBJ2-1; D gene: .; V gene: TRBV5-1; CDR3 DNA: TGCGCCAGCAGCTTGGCCTCAGGGTATGATGAGCAGTTCTTC; CDR3 protein: CASSLASGYDEQFF
clone size: .; J gene: TRBJ1-2; D gene: .; V gene: TRBV5-1; CDR3 DNA: TGCGCCAGCAGCCAACAGGGATATGGCTACACCTTC; CDR3 protein: CASSQQGYGYTF
clone size: .; J gene: TRBJ2-1; D gene: .; V gene: TRBV14; CDR3 DNA: TGTGCCAGCAGCCAAGGGCCGGGCAATGAGCAGTTCTTC; CDR3 protein: CASSQGPGNEQFF
clone size: few; J gene: TRBJ1-2; D gene: .; V gene: TRBV7-2; CDR3 DNA: TGTGCCAGCAGCTTACGGACCTATGGCTACACCTTC; CDR3 protein: CASSLRTYGYTF
clone size: few; J gene: TRBJ1-1; D gene: TRBD1; V gene: TRBV3-1; CDR3 DNA: TGTGCCAGCAGCCCTCTCAGGGGGGCCGGGCGACGGAACACTGAAGCTTTCTTT; CDR3 protein: CASSPLRGAGRRNTEAFF
clone size: few; J gene: TRBJ2-1; D gene: TRBD1; V gene: TRBV7-9; CDR3 DNA: TGTGCCAGCAGCTTAGCGCATCGGGGGACAGGGAGCTCCTACAATGAGCAGTTCTTC; CDR3 protein: CASSLAHRGTGSSYNEQFF
clone size: few; J gene: TRBJ1-1; D gene: TRBD1; V gene: TRBV5-1; CDR3 DNA: TGCGCCAGCAGCGGCACAGGGGTCACTGAAGCTTTCTTT; CDR3 protein: CASSGTGVTEAFF
clone size: .; J gene: TRBJ1-1; D gene: .; V gene: TRBV19; CDR3 DNA: TGTGCCAGTAGTATCGAGGGAAACACTGAAGCTTTCTTT; CDR3 protein: CASSIEGNTEAFF
clone size: once; J gene: TRBJ1-3; D gene: .; V gene: TRBV28; CDR3 DNA: TGTGCCAGCAGTTTATTCCGGTTATCAGAAGGAAACACCATATATTTT; CDR3 protein: CASSLFRLSEGNTIYF
clone size: .; J gene: TRBJ2-2; D gene: TRBD1; V gene: TRBV4-2; CDR3 DNA: TGTGCCAGCAGCCGGGACAGGGCCTCGTCCGGGGAGCTGTTTTTT; CDR3 protein: CASSRDRASSGELFF
clone size: .; J gene: TRBJ1-1; D gene: .; V gene: TRBV4-1; CDR3 DNA: TGCGCCAGCAGACCCGACCCTGAAGACACTGAAGCTTTCTTT; CDR3 protein: CASRPDPEDTEAFF
clone size: .; J gene: TRBJ1-2; D gene: TRBD1; V gene: TRBV25-1; CDR3 DNA: TGTGCCAGCAGACAGGGGTTAGGCTATGGCTACACCTTC; CDR3 protein: CASRQGLGYGYTF
clone size: few; J gene: TRBJ2-4; D gene: .; V gene: TRBV5-1; CDR3 DNA: TGCGCCAGCAGCTTGGGGGGATTACTTCAGGACATTCAGTACTTC; CDR3 protein: CASSLGGLLQDIQYF
clone size: .; J gene: TRBJ1-6; D gene: .; V gene: TRBV5-1; CDR3 DNA: TGCGCCAGCAGCCGGGACACAGATTCACCCCTCCACTTT; CDR3 protein: CASSRDTDSPLHF
clone size: few; J gene: TRBJ1-2; D gene: TRBD1; V gene: TRBV4-2; CDR3 DNA: TGTGCCAGCAGCCAAGTACAGGGGCCTTATGGCTACACCTTC; CDR3 protein: CASSQVQGPYGYTF
clone size: few; J gene: TRBJ1-4; D gene: .; V gene: TRBV6-5; CDR3 DNA: TGTGCCAGCAGTCGAGCCCCAACTAATGAAAAACTGTTTTTT; CDR3 protein: CASSRAPTNEKLFF
clone size: .; J gene: TRBJ1-2; D gene: .; V gene: TRBV28; CDR3 DNA: TGTGCCAGCAGTTTATTGTCCCGGCACTCGGCCTGGGGGGGCTACACCTTC; CDR3 protein: CASSLLSRHSAWGGYTF
clone size: few; J gene: TRBJ2-1; D gene: TRBD2; V gene: TRBV4-1; CDR3 DNA: TGCGCCAGCAGCCAAGAGGGCGGGGGGGCTGTTGAGCAGTTCTTC; CDR3 protein: CASSQEGGGAVEQFF
clone size: few; J gene: TRBJ2-1; D gene: TRBD2; V gene: TRBV4-3; CDR3 DNA: TGCGCCAGCAGCCAAGATTCGGGACTAGCGGTGGATGAGCAGTTCTTC; CDR3 protein: CASSQDSGLAVDEQFF
clone size: .; J gene: TRBJ1-2; D gene: TRBD1; V gene: TRBV6-5; CDR3 DNA: TGTGCCAGCAGTTCGGACAGGGGGCGCGGAGCTAACTATGGCTACACCTTC; CDR3 protein: CASSSDRGRGANYGYTF
clone size: .; J gene: TRBJ2-5; D gene: TRBD1; V gene: TRBV6-6; CDR3 DNA: TGTGCCAGCAGTTACCGGGACAGGGGGCGTGCAGAGACCCAGTACTTC; CDR3 protein: CASSYRDRGRAETQYF
clone size: .; J gene: TRBJ2-2; D gene: TRBD2; V gene: TRBV5-1; CDR3 DNA: TGCGCCAGCAGCATGTCTAGCGGGGCGATAAACACCGGGGAGCTGTTTTTT; CDR3 protein: CASSMSSGAINTGELFF
clone size: .; J gene: TRBJ2-5; D gene: TRBD1; V gene: TRBV5-1; CDR3 DNA: TGCGCCAGCAGCTTGGCCGAGACAGGGAAAGAGACCCAGTACTTC; CDR3 protein: CASSLAETGKETQYF
clone size: .; J gene: TRBJ1-5; D gene: .; V gene: TRBV5-6; CDR3 DNA: TGTGCCAGCAGCTTGGGTCGGGGTTCGCTTCCTGGAGCCCAGCATTTT; CDR3 protein: CASSLGRGSLPGAQHF
clone size: few; J gene: TRBJ2-7; D gene: TRBD2; V gene: TRBV4-2; CDR3 DNA: TGTGCCAGCAGCCGACCCCCGGGACTAGCGGGGGGTAGCTCCTACGAGCAGTACTTC; CDR3 protein: CASSRPPGLAGGSSYEQYF
clone size: .; J gene: TRBJ2-1; D gene: TRBD2; V gene: TRBV10-1; CDR3 DNA: TGCGCCAGCAGTGAGACTAGCGGGGGGTCTTGGTATGAGCAGTTCTTC; CDR3 protein: CASSETSGGSWYEQFF